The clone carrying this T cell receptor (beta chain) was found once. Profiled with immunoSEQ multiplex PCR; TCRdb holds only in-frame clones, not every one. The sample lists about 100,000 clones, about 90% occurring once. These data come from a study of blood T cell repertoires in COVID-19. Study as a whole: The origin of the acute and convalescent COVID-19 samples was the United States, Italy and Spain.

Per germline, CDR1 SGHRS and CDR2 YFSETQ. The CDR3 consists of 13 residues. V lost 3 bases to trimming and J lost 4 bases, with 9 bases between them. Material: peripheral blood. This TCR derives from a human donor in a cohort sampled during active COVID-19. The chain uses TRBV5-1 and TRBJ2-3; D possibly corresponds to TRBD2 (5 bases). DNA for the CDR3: TGCGCCAGCAGCTCACAAGCGGCAGATACGCAGTATTTT. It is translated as CASSSQAADTQYF.